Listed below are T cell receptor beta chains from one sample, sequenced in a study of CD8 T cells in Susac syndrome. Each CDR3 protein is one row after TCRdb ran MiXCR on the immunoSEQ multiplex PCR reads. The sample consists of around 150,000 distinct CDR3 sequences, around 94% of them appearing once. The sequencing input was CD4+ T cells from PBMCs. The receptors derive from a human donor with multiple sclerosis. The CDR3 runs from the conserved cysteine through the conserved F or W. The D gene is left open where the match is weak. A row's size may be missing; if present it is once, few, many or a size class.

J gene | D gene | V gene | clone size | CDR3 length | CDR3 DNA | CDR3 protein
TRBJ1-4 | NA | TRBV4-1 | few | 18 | TGCGCCAGCAGCCGCGACGGACAACTCAATCGGCCGGGTGAAAAACTGTTTTTT | CASSRDGQLNRPGEKLFF
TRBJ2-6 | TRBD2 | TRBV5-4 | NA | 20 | TGTGCCAGCAGCTTGAGCCTAGCGGGTGGCGGACTCTCTGGGGCCAACGTCCTGACTTTC | CASSLSLAGGGLSGANVLTF
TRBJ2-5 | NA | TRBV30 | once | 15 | TGTGCCTGGAGCCCTGGGGCAGGACTCCAAGAGACCCAGTACTTC | CAWSPGAGLQETQYF
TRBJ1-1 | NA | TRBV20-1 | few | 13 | TGCAGTGTGGCCGGGACGGTGAACACTGAAGCTTTCTTT | CSVAGTVNTEAFF
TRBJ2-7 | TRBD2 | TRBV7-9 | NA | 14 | TGTGCCAGCAGCACTTGGACTAGTCACTACGAGCAGTACTTC | CASSTWTSHYEQYF
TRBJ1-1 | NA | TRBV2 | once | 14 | TGTGCCAGCAGAGTTAGCTTGGTTGACACTGAAGCTTTCTTT | CASRVSLVDTEAFF
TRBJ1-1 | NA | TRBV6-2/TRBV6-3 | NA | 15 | TGTGCCAGCATCTCCCTTACACAGGGACTCCCGAGGGCTTTCTTT | CASISLTQGLPRAFF
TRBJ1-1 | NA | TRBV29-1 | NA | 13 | TGCAGCGTTTCCCCAGGGTATATGACTGAAGCTTTCTTT | CSVSPGYMTEAFF
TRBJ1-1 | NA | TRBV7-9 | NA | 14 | TGTGCCAGCAGCCAGGACAGCCTGAACACTGAAGCTTTCTTT | CASSQDSLNTEAFF
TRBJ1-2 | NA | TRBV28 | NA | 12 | TGTGCCAGCAAGACCGAGTATGGTGGCTACACCTTC | CASKTEYGGYTF
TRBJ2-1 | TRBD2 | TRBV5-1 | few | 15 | TGCGCCAGCAGCTTGGAAAGCGGGGGCTACAATGAGCAGTTCTTC | CASSLESGGYNEQFF
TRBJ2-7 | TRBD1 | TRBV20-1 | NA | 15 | TGCAGTGCCAGAGAGGGGCGGGACAGGGCCTACGAGCAGTACTTC | CSAREGRDRAYEQYF
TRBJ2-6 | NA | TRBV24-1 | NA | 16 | TGTGCCACCAGTGAGACCCGTTTGACTGGGGCCAACGTCCTGACTTTC | CATSETRLTGANVLTF
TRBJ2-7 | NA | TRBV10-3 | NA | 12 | TGTGCCATCAGTGGGTCCTCCTACGAGCAGTACTTC | CAISGSSYEQYF
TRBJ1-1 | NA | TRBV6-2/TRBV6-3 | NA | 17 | TGTGCCAGCAGTTACTCGGGCGGGGGCGAGGAAAACACTGAAGCTTTCTTT | CASSYSGGGEENTEAFF
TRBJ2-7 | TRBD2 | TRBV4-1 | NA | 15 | TGCGCCAGCAGCCAAGTAAGCGGGAGGGCCTACGAGCAGTACTTC | CASSQVSGRAYEQYF
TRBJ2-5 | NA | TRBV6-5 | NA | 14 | TGTGCCAGCAGTTACCAACCAGGCCAAGAGACCCAGTACTTC | CASSYQPGQETQYF
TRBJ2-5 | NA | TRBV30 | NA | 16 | TGTGCCTGGGGGAATGCGGGGGCTAGGCGAGACGGGACCCAGTACTTC | CAWGNAGARRDGTQYF
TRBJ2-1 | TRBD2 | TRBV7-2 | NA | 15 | TGTGCCAGCAGCGAGGGACTAGCGGTATACAATGAGCAGTTCTTC | CASSEGLAVYNEQFF
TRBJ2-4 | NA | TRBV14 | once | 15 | TGTGCCAGCAGCCAGAGCTTTGGTGCCAAAAACATTCAGTACTTC | CASSQSFGAKNIQYF
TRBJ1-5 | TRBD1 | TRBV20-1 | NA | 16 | TGCAGTGCCGCGGCAGGGGGCGGCTATAGCAATCAGCCCCAGCATTTT | CSAAAGGGYSNQPQHF